This TCR beta chain was sequenced for a study of T cells in Graves' hyperthyroidism and ophthalmopathy. The study enrolled patients aged 18 to 65 with newly diagnosed hyperthyroidism of under 2 months' duration. Clinical symptoms, serum thyroxine and TRAb, thyroid ultrasound and orbital computed tomography were used for the diagnoses. Cells are PBMCs isolated from over 7.5 ml of fresh blood. This clonotype was counted many times. RNA transcripts were the template for amplifying TCR beta CDR3 regions. The study used the HTBI primer set for a first-round RT-PCR of the TCR CDR3. TCRdb re-derived calls from the multiplex PCR reads in MiXCR, one entry per CDR3 protein. Seen here are 400,000 to 600,000 distinct CDR3 sequences, around 21% observed once, and the top ten hold around a quarter. The V end was cut by 4 bases, the J end by 5 bases, with 15 bases between. The CDR3 runs to 14 residues. Looked up from germline, CDR1 is MNHEY and CDR2 is SVGAGI.

V usage is TRBV6-5 and J usage is TRBJ2-7; D is undetermined. The sequence derives from a young man with Graves' hyperthyroidism. Sequenced material: blood. This CDR3 reads CASSFSVINDEQYF. The CDR3 nucleotides are TGTGCCAGCAGTTTCTCAGTTATCAACGACGAGCAGTACTTC.